The rows below give T cell receptor beta chains drawn from one sample of a study of blood T cell repertoires in COVID-19. Generated by immunoSEQ multiplex PCR, the TCRdb table keeps only in-frame clones and is missing some. The sample lists fewer than 250,000 clones; over 90% were seen once. What was sequenced was peripheral blood. These TCRs come from a man aged 25 to 40 with COVID-19, enrolled during active disease. The CDR3 runs from the conserved cysteine through the conserved F or W. Fields, in order: V gene, clone size, J gene, D gene, CDR3 protein, CDR3 DNA. The D gene is left open where the match is weak. The size entry is marked missing in some rows and otherwise reads once, few, many or a size class.

v_gene: TRBV6-5; abundance: -; j_gene: TRBJ1-5; d_gene: -; CDR3aa: CASSYNQDQPQHF; CDR3nt: TGTGCCAGCAGTTATAACCAGGATCAGCCCCAGCATTTT
v_gene: TRBV5-6; abundance: -; j_gene: TRBJ2-7; d_gene: TRBD1; CDR3aa: CASSWGPGTGNYEQYF; CDR3nt: TGTGCCAGCAGCTGGGGCCCCGGGACAGGGAACTACGAGCAGTACTTC
v_gene: TRBV3-1/TRBV3-2; abundance: -; j_gene: TRBJ2-7; d_gene: TRBD2; CDR3aa: CASSPFASGGVEQYF; CDR3nt: TGTGCCAGCAGCCCGTTTGCTAGCGGGGGGGTCGAGCAGTACTTC
v_gene: TRBV11-2; abundance: -; j_gene: TRBJ2-7; d_gene: -; CDR3aa: CASSLGGGPYEQYF; CDR3nt: TGTGCCAGCAGCTTAGGAGGAGGTCCCTACGAGCAGTACTTC
v_gene: TRBV2; abundance: -; j_gene: TRBJ2-5; d_gene: TRBD1; CDR3aa: CASSADRAAETQYF; CDR3nt: TGTGCCAGCAGCGCGGACAGGGCGGCGGAGACCCAGTACTTC
v_gene: TRBV7-6; abundance: -; j_gene: TRBJ2-5; d_gene: -; CDR3aa: CASSLESGWGETQYF; CDR3nt: TGTGCCAGCAGCTTAGAGTCGGGGTGGGGAGAGACCCAGTACTTC
v_gene: TRBV7-9; abundance: -; j_gene: TRBJ2-3; d_gene: -; CDR3aa: CASSLATGKATDTQYF; CDR3nt: TGTGCCAGCAGCTTAGCAACAGGGAAGGCAACAGATACGCAGTATTTT
v_gene: TRBV19; abundance: -; j_gene: TRBJ2-7; d_gene: TRBD1; CDR3aa: CASSIGTGGSYEQYF; CDR3nt: TGTGCCAGTAGTATCGGGACAGGGGGTTCCTACGAGCAGTACTTC
v_gene: TRBV7-9; abundance: once; j_gene: TRBJ2-1; d_gene: TRBD2; CDR3aa: CASSLLAGAGDEQFF; CDR3nt: TGTGCCAGCAGCCTTCTAGCGGGGGCCGGGGATGAGCAGTTCTTC
v_gene: TRBV6-2/TRBV6-3; abundance: -; j_gene: TRBJ1-1; d_gene: -; CDR3aa: CASSYSSLKEGGGTEAFF; CDR3nt: TGTGCCAGCAGTTACTCGTCACTTAAGGAGGGCGGTGGCACTGAAGCTTTCTTT
v_gene: TRBV7-9; abundance: -; j_gene: TRBJ2-5; d_gene: -; CDR3aa: CASSLGVQETQYF; CDR3nt: TGTGCCAGCAGCTTAGGAGTTCAAGAGACCCAGTACTTC
v_gene: TRBV9; abundance: -; j_gene: TRBJ2-7; d_gene: -; CDR3aa: CASSPGQYEQYF; CDR3nt: TGTGCCAGCAGCCCTGGACAGTACGAGCAGTACTTC
v_gene: TRBV6-5; abundance: -; j_gene: TRBJ1-6; d_gene: -; CDR3aa: CASKTGSYNSPLHF; CDR3nt: TGTGCCAGCAAAACCGGCTCCTATAATTCACCCCTCCACTTT
v_gene: TRBV5-1; abundance: -; j_gene: TRBJ2-2; d_gene: -; CDR3aa: CASSLAPGRNTGELFF; CDR3nt: TGCGCCAGCAGCTTGGCCCCCGGTAGGAACACCGGGGAGCTGTTTTTT
v_gene: TRBV5-1; abundance: -; j_gene: TRBJ1-1; d_gene: TRBD1; CDR3aa: CASSLPTGGTEAFF; CDR3nt: TGCGCCAGCAGCTTGCCCACAGGGGGCACTGAAGCTTTCTTT
v_gene: TRBV29-1; abundance: -; j_gene: TRBJ2-5; d_gene: TRBD2; CDR3aa: CSVEVSAGGLYQETQYF; CDR3nt: TGCAGCGTTGAAGTTTCGGCGGGGGGTTTGTACCAAGAGACCCAGTACTTC
v_gene: TRBV6-5; abundance: -; j_gene: TRBJ2-7; d_gene: -; CDR3aa: CASSRTQGEQYF; CDR3nt: TGTGCCAGCAGCCGTACCCAGGGGGAGCAGTACTTC
v_gene: TRBV4-1; abundance: -; j_gene: TRBJ2-1; d_gene: -; CDR3aa: CASSQNLAHEQFF; CDR3nt: TGCGCCAGCAGCCAGAACCTAGCCCATGAGCAGTTCTTC
v_gene: TRBV15; abundance: -; j_gene: TRBJ1-6; d_gene: TRBD1; CDR3aa: CGRTRDRRNSPLHF; CDR3nt: TGTGGCCGGACCCGGGACAGGAGGAATTCACCCCTCCACTTT
v_gene: TRBV3-1/TRBV3-2; abundance: -; j_gene: TRBJ1-2; d_gene: TRBD1; CDR3aa: CASRGGSFGYTF; CDR3nt: TGTGCCAGCAGAGGGGGCAGCTTTGGCTACACCTTC
v_gene: TRBV19; abundance: -; j_gene: TRBJ2-7; d_gene: -; CDR3aa: CASSDRGSYEQYF; CDR3nt: TGTGCCAGTAGCGACCGGGGGTCCTACGAGCAGTACTTC
v_gene: TRBV10-3; abundance: -; j_gene: TRBJ1-6; d_gene: -; CDR3aa: CAISESGGSYNSPLHF; CDR3nt: TGTGCCATCAGTGAGTCAGGGGGCTCCTATAATTCACCCCTCCACTTT
v_gene: TRBV14; abundance: -; j_gene: TRBJ1-1; d_gene: TRBD1; CDR3aa: CASSQFGTGGEAFF; CDR3nt: TGTGCCAGCAGCCAATTCGGGACAGGGGGCGAAGCTTTCTTT
v_gene: TRBV27; abundance: -; j_gene: TRBJ1-5; d_gene: -; CDR3aa: CASAGQLSNQPQHF; CDR3nt: TGTGCCAGCGCTGGACAGCTTAGCAATCAGCCCCAGCATTTT
v_gene: TRBV5-4; abundance: -; j_gene: TRBJ1-5; d_gene: TRBD1; CDR3aa: CASSRGTGLNQPQHF; CDR3nt: TGTGCCAGCAGTAGGGGGACAGGCCTCAATCAGCCCCAGCATTTT
v_gene: TRBV4-1; abundance: -; j_gene: TRBJ1-1; d_gene: -; CDR3aa: CASSQRGTNTEAFF; CDR3nt: TGCGCCAGCAGCCAAAGAGGGACAAACACTGAAGCTTTCTTT
v_gene: TRBV25-1; abundance: -; j_gene: TRBJ1-6; d_gene: -; CDR3aa: CASSGHHAGVNNSPLHF; CDR3nt: TGTGCCAGCAGTGGACACCATGCGGGGGTAAATAATTCACCCCTCCACTTT
v_gene: TRBV7-9; abundance: -; j_gene: TRBJ2-3; d_gene: -; CDR3aa: CASSFSWGEDTQYF; CDR3nt: TGTGCCAGCAGCTTCTCCTGGGGGGAGGATACGCAGTATTTT
v_gene: TRBV4-2; abundance: -; j_gene: TRBJ1-1; d_gene: -; CDR3aa: CASSQSGVTEAFF; CDR3nt: TGTGCCAGCAGCCAGAGCGGTGTAACTGAAGCTTTCTTT
v_gene: TRBV4-1; abundance: -; j_gene: TRBJ2-2; d_gene: TRBD1; CDR3aa: CASSQDPRGPMSGELFF; CDR3nt: TGCGCCAGCAGCCAAGATCCAAGGGGGCCAATGTCCGGGGAGCTGTTTTTT
v_gene: TRBV7-3; abundance: -; j_gene: TRBJ2-3; d_gene: -; CDR3aa: CASSLDSDTPTDTQYF; CDR3nt: TGTGCCAGCAGCTTAGACTCCGATACTCCCACAGATACGCAGTATTTT
v_gene: TRBV19; abundance: -; j_gene: TRBJ1-6; d_gene: TRBD1; CDR3aa: CASSIWTGNSPLHF; CDR3nt: TGTGCCAGTAGTATCTGGACAGGGAATTCACCCCTCCACTTT
v_gene: TRBV5-1; abundance: -; j_gene: TRBJ2-5; d_gene: TRBD1; CDR3aa: CASSSVPGQGLQETQYF; CDR3nt: TGCGCCAGCAGCTCCGTTCCTGGACAGGGTCTCCAAGAGACCCAGTACTTC
v_gene: TRBV7-2; abundance: few; j_gene: TRBJ2-7; d_gene: TRBD2; CDR3aa: CASSTRTSGGYEQYF; CDR3nt: TGTGCCAGCAGCACCAGGACTAGCGGGGGCTACGAGCAGTACTTC
v_gene: TRBV7-9; abundance: -; j_gene: TRBJ1-4; d_gene: TRBD1; CDR3aa: CASSGDRGGEKLFF; CDR3nt: TGTGCCAGCAGCGGCGACAGGGGGGGCGAAAAACTGTTTTTT
v_gene: TRBV11-2; abundance: once; j_gene: TRBJ1-2; d_gene: -; CDR3aa: CASSLESGYGYTF; CDR3nt: TGTGCCAGCAGCTTAGAGTCCGGCTATGGCTACACCTTC
v_gene: TRBV3-1/TRBV3-2; abundance: -; j_gene: TRBJ2-2; d_gene: TRBD2; CDR3aa: CASSPHAGDVGELFF; CDR3nt: TGTGCCAGCAGCCCGCATGCGGGGGACGTCGGGGAGCTGTTTTTT
v_gene: TRBV6-5; abundance: -; j_gene: TRBJ1-1; d_gene: -; CDR3aa: CASSYSSGVNTEAFF; CDR3nt: TGTGCCAGCAGTTACTCGTCAGGGGTGAACACTGAAGCTTTCTTT
v_gene: TRBV7-3; abundance: -; j_gene: TRBJ2-2; d_gene: -; CDR3aa: CASSLSTPGIAGQGELFF; CDR3nt: TGTGCCAGCAGCTTATCAACTCCGGGTATCGCGGGGCAGGGGGAGCTGTTTTTT
v_gene: TRBV4-2; abundance: once; j_gene: TRBJ2-1; d_gene: -; CDR3aa: CASSQNLLPSSYNEQFF; CDR3nt: TGTGCCAGCAGCCAAAACCTACTCCCGAGCTCCTACAATGAGCAGTTCTTC
v_gene: TRBV2; abundance: -; j_gene: TRBJ1-4; d_gene: -; CDR3aa: CASNREGNEKLFF; CDR3nt: TGTGCCAGCAACAGGGAGGGGAATGAAAAACTGTTTTTT
v_gene: TRBV3-1/TRBV3-2; abundance: -; j_gene: TRBJ2-7; d_gene: TRBD2; CDR3aa: CASSQDLAGPGIKQYF; CDR3nt: TGTGCCAGCAGCCAAGACCTAGCGGGGCCCGGGATAAAGCAGTACTTC
v_gene: TRBV19; abundance: -; j_gene: TRBJ1-1; d_gene: -; CDR3aa: CASSITLEVNTEAFF; CDR3nt: TGTGCCAGTAGTATAACATTGGAGGTGAACACTGAAGCTTTCTTT
v_gene: TRBV20-1; abundance: -; j_gene: TRBJ2-2; d_gene: TRBD2; CDR3aa: CSASVQRGHTGELFF; CDR3nt: TGCAGTGCTAGTGTCCAGCGGGGCCACACCGGGGAGCTGTTTTTT
v_gene: TRBV12-3/TRBV12-4; abundance: -; j_gene: TRBJ2-1; d_gene: TRBD2; CDR3aa: CATGLAGLEQFF; CDR3nt: TGTGCCACCGGACTAGCGGGGCTTGAGCAGTTCTTC
v_gene: TRBV18; abundance: -; j_gene: TRBJ2-7; d_gene: TRBD1; CDR3aa: CASSRTGQTYEQYF; CDR3nt: TGTGCCAGCTCAAGGACAGGGCAGACCTACGAGCAGTACTTC
v_gene: TRBV4-1; abundance: -; j_gene: TRBJ1-5; d_gene: -; CDR3aa: CASSQASPGQPQHF; CDR3nt: TGCGCCAGCAGCCAGGCCAGCCCGGGACAGCCCCAGCATTTT
v_gene: TRBV7-3; abundance: -; j_gene: TRBJ2-2; d_gene: TRBD2; CDR3aa: CASSFSSGGYTGELFF; CDR3nt: TGTGCCAGCAGCTTCTCTAGCGGGGGATACACCGGGGAGCTGTTTTTT
v_gene: TRBV2; abundance: -; j_gene: TRBJ1-2; d_gene: TRBD1; CDR3aa: CAGGQGVGYTF; CDR3nt: TGTGCCGGGGGACAGGGGGTTGGCTACACCTTC
v_gene: TRBV21-1; abundance: -; j_gene: TRBJ2-2; d_gene: -; CDR3aa: CASSKVNTSGGRTNTGELFF; CDR3nt: TGTGCCAGCAGCAAAGTTAACACTAGCGGGGGACGCACGAACACCGGGGAGCTGTTTTTT
v_gene: TRBV3-1/TRBV3-2; abundance: -; j_gene: TRBJ2-5; d_gene: TRBD2; CDR3aa: CASSQQSSGGKETQYF; CDR3nt: TGTGCCAGCAGCCAACAATCGTCCGGGGGGAAAGAGACCCAGTACTTC
v_gene: TRBV10-3; abundance: -; j_gene: TRBJ1-2; d_gene: -; CDR3aa: CAISDGEDHGYTF; CDR3nt: TGTGCCATCAGTGATGGGGAGGACCATGGCTACACCTTC